The 13 T cell receptor beta chains below come from one sample, sequenced in a study of human T cells and chemical hapten exposure (dated by TCRdb to about 2021). The library was obtained by 5' RACE. The instrument was an Illumina MiSeq. In TCRdb, the public reads were trimmed at Q25 with fastp and aligned with MiXCR, with productive beta chains retained. Rows with a matching CDR3 protein are joined into one entry that keeps the most common DNA and genes. For this sample the table gives about 140,000 distinct CDR3 sequences, of which 4.1% were detected only once. 1.3% to 1.5% of the sample is taken by the ten largest. Total RNA was extracted from unfractionated whole blood that had been collected in Tempus Blood RNA tubes. These receptors were collected from a female donor in good health.

This clonotype was picked up many times. The chain has TRBV6-2 or TRBV6-3 and TRBJ2-7; 10 bases match TRBD1. V lost 6 bases, J lost 4 bases, and 9 bases stayed unmatched. The CDR3 sequence is 15 residues long. Per germline, CDR1 MNHEY and CDR2 SVGEGT. CDR3 DNA: TGTGCCAGCAGCCTTGACAGGGGGCTGGGATACGAGCAGTACTTC. It is translated as CASSLDRGLGYEQYF.

This clonotype showed up many times. This chain connects TRBV7-2 to TRBJ1-5; tentatively, D is TRBD1 (6 bases). Germline V gene sequence: CDR1 SGHTA, CDR2 FQGNSA. V dropped 2 bases and J dropped 4 bases, with 12 bases sitting between them. The CDR3 totals 15 residues. The CDR3 DNA follows: TGTGCCAGCAGCTTAATATTGGGGGCTAATCAGCCCCAGCATTTT. Its protein is CASSLILGANQPQHF.

The table lists this clonotype with many counts. Written as DNA, the CDR3 is TGCGCCAGCAGCGAGGGGTTGGGACCGGACAGGGATTTCTCAAATTCACCCCTCCACTTT. This encodes CASSEGLGPDRDFSNSPLHF. The chain couples TRBV5-1 to TRBJ1-6; 8 nucleotides match TRBD1. The CDR3 extends over 20 amino acids. V shed 4 bases and J 7 bases; nucleotides not matched to a gene: 22. Germline V CDR1 and CDR2: SGHRS, YFSETQ.

This clonotype was recorded at least ten times. The V and J genes are TRBV14 and TRBJ1-3; D not certain. This CDR3 has 16 amino acids. Germline V gene lookup returns CDR1 SGHDN and CDR2 FVKESK. The V end lost 2 bases, the J end lost 0 bases, and 11 bases lay between the germline ends. The CDR3 here is CASSQIQRSSGNTIYF. CDR3 DNA: TGTGCCAGCAGCCAAATTCAGCGGAGCTCTGGAAACACCATATATTTT.

This clonotype was recorded a few times. The chain couples TRBV6-2 or TRBV6-3 to TRBJ1-5, with 8 bases fitting TRBD1. Germline trimming cut 5 bases from V and 7 bases from J; bases unmatched to any gene: 10. This CDR3 has 15 residues. The germline CDR1 and CDR2 sequences are MNHEY and SVGEGT. CDR3 nucleotides: TGTGCCAGCAGTCCAGGGGGCGAATTAGTACAGCCCCAGCATTTT. Protein: CASSPGGELVQPQHF.

This clonotype was detected ten times or more. The chain joins TRBV5-1 to TRBJ2-6, with no clear D. This CDR3 has 15 residues. V was pared by 0 bases and J by 0 bases, with 4 bases between. Germline V gene data show CDR1 as SGHRS and CDR2 as YFSETQ. CDR3 coding DNA: TGCGCCAGCAGCTTGGGCCCCTCTGGGGCCAACGTCCTGACTTTC. It translates to CASSLGPSGANVLTF. Full variable domain (outside the CDR3, taken from reference TRBV5-1 and TRBJ2-6): KAGVTQTPRYLIKTRGQQVTLSCSPISGHRSVSWYQQTPGQGLQFLFEYFSETQRNKGNFPGRFSGRQFSNSRSEMNVSTLELGDSALYLCASSLGPSGANVLTFGAGSRLTVL.

In its sample, this clonotype was seen many times. The genes are TRBV2 and TRBJ1-2; TRBD1 matches 7 bases. V dropped 6 bases and J dropped 10; count of bases not matched to a gene: 20. Germline CDR1 is SNHLY and CDR2 is FYNNEI. The CDR3 is made up of 16 amino acids. CDR3 in amino acids: CASSKDRASTPGAYTF. DNA of the CDR3: TGTGCCAGCAGCAAAGACAGGGCTTCAACCCCGGGGGCCTACACCTTC.

This clonotype appeared many times. The genes are TRBV5-1 and TRBJ1-5; D may be TRBD1 (6 bases). Germline values: CDR1 SGHRS, CDR2 YFSETQ. V lost 4 bases, J lost 3 bases, and 11 bases lay in between. CDR3 length equals 14 residues. The CDR3 DNA is TGCGCCAGCAGCCCACAGGGTATCAATCAGCCCCAGCATTTT. This sequence encodes CASSPQGINQPQHF. The variable domain in full, completed from reference TRBV5-1 and TRBJ1-5, reads KAGVTQTPRYLIKTRGQQVTLSCSPISGHRSVSWYQQTPGQGLQFLFEYFSETQRNKGNFPGRFSGRQFSNSRSEMNVSTLELGDSALYLCASSPQGINQPQHFGDGTRLSIL.

V is TRBV29-1 and J is TRBJ2-1; tentatively, D is TRBD2 (6 bases). Trimming took off 5 bases at V and 6 bases at J, with 17 bases between the two ends. This CDR3 is built from 14 residues. Germline V lookup: CDR1 SQVTM, CDR2 ANQGSEA. Here the CDR3 reads CSVSQGGAGNEQFF. The CDR3 DNA is TGCAGCGTTTCCCAGGGCGGAGCGGGCAATGAGCAGTTCTTC.

This clonotype was seen at least ten times. The rearrangement links TRBV20-1 to TRBJ1-6; D is ambiguous. The CDR3 is 11 residues long. The V end lost 7 bases, the J end lost 10 bases, and 11 bases lay between the germline ends. Germline V gene sequence: CDR1 DFQATT, CDR2 SNEGSKA (reference sequence). CDR3 coding DNA: TGCAGTGTCGCGAGGCAGTCACCCCTCCACTTT. Translated, it gives CSVARQSPLHF.

This clonotype was found a few times. The rearrangement uses TRBV11-2 and TRBJ2-7; D is unclear. Trimming stripped 1 base from V and 3 bases from J, with 7 bases between. The CDR3 totals 13 residues. Germline V CDR1 and CDR2: SGHAT, FQNNGV. CDR3 nucleotides: TGTGCCAGCAGCTTAGGTTTGCGCTACGAGCAGTACTTC. Its protein product is CASSLGLRYEQYF.

With regard to this clonotype: A much larger clone lies a single base off, so this may be a read error. The chain couples TRBV29-1 to TRBJ1-2, with D possibly TRBD1 on 6 matching bases. Germline V gives CDR1 SQVTM, CDR2 ANQGSEA. Trimming removed 7 bases from V and 8 bases from J, with 17 bases in between. This CDR3 is 12 amino acids long. In DNA, the CDR3 is TGCAGCGCTTGTACAGGGATAGTAGGCTACACCTTC. This sequence encodes CSACTGIVGYTF.

This clonotype was recorded at least ten times. The chain combines TRBV7-2 with TRBJ2-3; D is possibly TRBD2 (7 bases). This CDR3 comprises 14 residues. Germline lookup yields CDR1 SGHTA and CDR2 FQGNSA. V shed 5 bases and J shed 5 bases, with 14 bases lying between them. The CDR3: CASSRGGSGDTQYF. The CDR3 DNA follows: TGTGCCAGCAGCCGCGGGGGCTCTGGAGATACGCAGTATTTT. The variable domain in full, completed from reference TRBV7-2 and TRBJ2-3, reads GAGVSQSPSNKVTEKGKDVELRCDPISGHTALYWYRQSLGQGLEFLIYFQGNSAPDKSGLPSDRFSAERTGGSVSTLTIQRTQQEDSAVYLCASSRGGSGDTQYFGPGTRLTVL.